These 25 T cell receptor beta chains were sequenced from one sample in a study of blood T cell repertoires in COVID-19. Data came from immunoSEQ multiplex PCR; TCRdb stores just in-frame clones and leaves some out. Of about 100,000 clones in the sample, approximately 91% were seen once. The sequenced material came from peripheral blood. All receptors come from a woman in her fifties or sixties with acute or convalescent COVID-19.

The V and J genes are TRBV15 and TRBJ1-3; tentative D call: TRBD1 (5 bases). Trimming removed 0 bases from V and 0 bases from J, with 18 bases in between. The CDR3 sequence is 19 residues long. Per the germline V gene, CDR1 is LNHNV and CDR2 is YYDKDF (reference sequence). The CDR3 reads CATSRDRGGLGNSGNTIYF. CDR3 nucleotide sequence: TGTGCCACCAGCAGAGATCGGGGGGGTTTGGGGAACTCTGGAAACACCATATATTTT.

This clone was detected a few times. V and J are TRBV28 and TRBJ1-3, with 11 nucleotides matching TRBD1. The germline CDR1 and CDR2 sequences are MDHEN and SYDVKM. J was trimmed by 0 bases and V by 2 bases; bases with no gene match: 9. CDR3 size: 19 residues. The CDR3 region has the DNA TGTGCCAGCAGTTTAGGGACAGGGGGTTTTCTGAGCTCTGGAAACACCATATATTTT. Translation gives CASSLGTGGFLSSGNTIYF.

The CDR3 DNA follows: TGTGCCACCAGTGACCCGGGACAGGGACCCTACAATGAGCAGTTCTTC. It translates to CATSDPGQGPYNEQFF. J is TRBJ2-1 and V is TRBV24-1, with 9 bases lining up with TRBD1. After removal of 4 bases from V and 2 bases from J, the junction contained 5 bases not matched to a gene. Germline loops: CDR1 KGHDR, CDR2 SFDVKD. This CDR3 contains 16 residues.

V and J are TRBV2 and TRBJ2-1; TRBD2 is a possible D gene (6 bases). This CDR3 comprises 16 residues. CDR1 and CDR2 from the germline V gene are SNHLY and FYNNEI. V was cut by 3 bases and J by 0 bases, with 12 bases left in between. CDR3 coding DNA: TGTGCCAGCAGTGACAGTAGCGGCCTCTCCTACAATGAGCAGTTCTTC. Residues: CASSDSSGLSYNEQFF.

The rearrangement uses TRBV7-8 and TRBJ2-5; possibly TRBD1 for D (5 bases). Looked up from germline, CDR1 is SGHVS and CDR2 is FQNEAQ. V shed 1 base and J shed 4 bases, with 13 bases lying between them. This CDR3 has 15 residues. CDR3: CASSLVVQQGETQYF. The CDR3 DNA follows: TGTGCCAGCAGCTTAGTTGTGCAGCAGGGAGAGACCCAGTACTTC.

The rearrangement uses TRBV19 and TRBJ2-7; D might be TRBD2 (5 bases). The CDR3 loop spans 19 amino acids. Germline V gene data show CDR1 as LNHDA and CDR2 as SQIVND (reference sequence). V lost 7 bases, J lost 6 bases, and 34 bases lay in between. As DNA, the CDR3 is TGTGCCAGTACCCCACTAAGCTTTTCCCGGGGAACCCCGGACGCCGAGCAGTACGTC. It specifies CASTPLSFSRGTPDAEQYV.

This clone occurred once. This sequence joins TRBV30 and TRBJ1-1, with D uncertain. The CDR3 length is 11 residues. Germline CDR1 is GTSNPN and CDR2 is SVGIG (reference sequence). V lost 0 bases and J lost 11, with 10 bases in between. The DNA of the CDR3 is TGTGCCTGGAGTGTACGGAGTGAGGCTTTCTTT. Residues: CAWSVRSEAFF.

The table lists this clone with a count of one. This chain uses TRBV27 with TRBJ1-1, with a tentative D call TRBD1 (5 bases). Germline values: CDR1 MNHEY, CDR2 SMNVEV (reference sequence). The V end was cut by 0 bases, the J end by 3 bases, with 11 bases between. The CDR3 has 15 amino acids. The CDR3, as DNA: TGTGCCAGCAGTTTATCAGGGACTGTCGACACTGAAGCTTTCTTT. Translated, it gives CASSLSGTVDTEAFF.

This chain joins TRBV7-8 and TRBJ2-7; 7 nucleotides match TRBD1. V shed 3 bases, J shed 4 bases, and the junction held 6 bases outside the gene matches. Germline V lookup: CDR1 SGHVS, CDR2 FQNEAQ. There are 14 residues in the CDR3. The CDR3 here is CASSFRDRLYEQYV. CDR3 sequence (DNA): TGTGCCAGCAGCTTCCGGGACAGATTATACGAGCAGTACGTC.

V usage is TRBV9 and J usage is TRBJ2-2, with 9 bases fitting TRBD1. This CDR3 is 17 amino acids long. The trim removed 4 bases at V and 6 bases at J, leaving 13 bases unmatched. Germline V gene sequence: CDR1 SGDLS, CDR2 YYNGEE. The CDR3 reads CASSPLRGQGNPGELFF. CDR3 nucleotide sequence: TGTGCCAGCAGCCCCTTAAGGGGACAGGGAAACCCCGGGGAGCTGTTTTTT.

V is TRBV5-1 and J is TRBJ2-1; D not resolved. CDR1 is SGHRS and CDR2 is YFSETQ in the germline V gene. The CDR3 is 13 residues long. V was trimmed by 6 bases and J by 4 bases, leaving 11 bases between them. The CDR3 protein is CASTIGGYNEQFF. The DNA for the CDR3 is TGCGCCAGCACTATAGGCGGATACAATGAGCAGTTCTTC.

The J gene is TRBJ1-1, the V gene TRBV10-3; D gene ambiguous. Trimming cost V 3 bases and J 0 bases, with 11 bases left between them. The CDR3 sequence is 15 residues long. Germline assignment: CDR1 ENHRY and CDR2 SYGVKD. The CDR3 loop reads CAISEGGRMNTEAFF. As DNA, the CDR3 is TGTGCCATCAGTGAAGGCGGGCGAATGAACACTGAAGCTTTCTTT.

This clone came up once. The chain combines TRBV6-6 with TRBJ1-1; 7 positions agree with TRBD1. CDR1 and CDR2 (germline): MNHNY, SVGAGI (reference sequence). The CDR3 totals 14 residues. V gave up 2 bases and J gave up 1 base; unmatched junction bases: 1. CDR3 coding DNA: TGTGCCAGCAGTTACGGGGACAGGAACACTGAAGCTTTCTTT. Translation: CASSYGDRNTEAFF.

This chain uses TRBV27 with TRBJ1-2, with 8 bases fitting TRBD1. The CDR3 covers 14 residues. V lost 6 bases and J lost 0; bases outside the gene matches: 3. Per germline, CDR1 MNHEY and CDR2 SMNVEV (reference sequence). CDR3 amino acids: CASRRTGSNYGYTF. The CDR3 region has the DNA TGTGCCAGCAGACGGACAGGGTCTAACTATGGCTACACCTTC.

The CDR3 here is CASSLADREDTEAFF. For the CDR3, the DNA is TGTGCCAGCAGCTTAGCGGACAGGGAGGATACTGAAGCTTTCTTT. The rearrangement joins TRBV7-6 to TRBJ1-1, with TRBD1 identical over 8 bases. The CDR3 covers 15 residues. Germline V lookup: CDR1 SGHVS, CDR2 FNYEAQ. Trimming took 0 bases from V and 5 from J; bases not matched to a gene: 5.

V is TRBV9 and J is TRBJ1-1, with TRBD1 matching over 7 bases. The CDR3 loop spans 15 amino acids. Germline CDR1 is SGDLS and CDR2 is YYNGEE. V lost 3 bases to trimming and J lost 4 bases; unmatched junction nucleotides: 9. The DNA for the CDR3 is TGTGCCAGCAGCGAGTACAGGGGTGGTGGCACTGAAGCTTTCTTT. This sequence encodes CASSEYRGGGTEAFF.

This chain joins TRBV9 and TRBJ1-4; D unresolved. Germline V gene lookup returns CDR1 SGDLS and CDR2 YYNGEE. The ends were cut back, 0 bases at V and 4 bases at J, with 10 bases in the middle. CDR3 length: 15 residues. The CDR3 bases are TGTGCCAGCAGCGTAGCTGGGCAGATTAATGAAAAACTGTTTTTT. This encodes CASSVAGQINEKLFF.

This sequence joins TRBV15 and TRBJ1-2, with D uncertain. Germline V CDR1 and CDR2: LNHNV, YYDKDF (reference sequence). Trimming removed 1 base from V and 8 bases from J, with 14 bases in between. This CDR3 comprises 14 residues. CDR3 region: CATSRVLESRGYTF. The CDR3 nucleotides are TGTGCCACCAGCAGAGTTCTGGAGTCAAGAGGCTACACCTTC.

CDR3 protein: CASREGTFEGTEAFF. DNA of the CDR3: TGCGCCAGCAGGGAGGGAACCTTTGAGGGAACTGAAGCTTTCTTT. V and J are TRBV5-1 and TRBJ1-1; D unresolved. The CDR3 is 15 residues long. Germline V gene sequence: CDR1 SGHRS, CDR2 YFSETQ. V lost 5 bases and J 5 bases, leaving 19 bases between the germline ends. The variable domain in full, with the rest retrieved from reference TRBV5-1 and TRBJ1-1, is KAGVTQTPRYLIKTRGQQVTLSCSPISGHRSVSWYQQTPGQGLQFLFEYFSETQRNKGNFPGRFSGRQFSNSRSEMNVSTLELGDSALYLCASREGTFEGTEAFFGQGTRLTVV.

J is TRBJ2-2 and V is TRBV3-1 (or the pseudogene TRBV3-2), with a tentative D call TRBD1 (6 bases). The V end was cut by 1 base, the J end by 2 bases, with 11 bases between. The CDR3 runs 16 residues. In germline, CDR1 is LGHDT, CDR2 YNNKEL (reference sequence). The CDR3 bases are TGTGCCAGCAGCCAAGGCAGGGGTGGCAACACCGGGGAGCTGTTTTTT. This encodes CASSQGRGGNTGELFF.

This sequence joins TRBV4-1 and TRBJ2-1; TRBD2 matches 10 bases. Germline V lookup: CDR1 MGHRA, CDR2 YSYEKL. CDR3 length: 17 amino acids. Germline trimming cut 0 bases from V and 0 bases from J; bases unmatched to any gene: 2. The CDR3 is CASSQDASGSSYNEQFF. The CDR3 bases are TGCGCCAGCAGCCAAGATGCTAGCGGGAGCTCCTACAATGAGCAGTTCTTC.

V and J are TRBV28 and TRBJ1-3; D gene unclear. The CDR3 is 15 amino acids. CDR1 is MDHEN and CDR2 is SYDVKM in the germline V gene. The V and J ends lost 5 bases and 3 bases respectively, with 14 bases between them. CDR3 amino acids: CASSPLTIDGNTIYF. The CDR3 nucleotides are TGTGCCAGCAGTCCCTTGACAATCGATGGAAACACCATATATTTT.

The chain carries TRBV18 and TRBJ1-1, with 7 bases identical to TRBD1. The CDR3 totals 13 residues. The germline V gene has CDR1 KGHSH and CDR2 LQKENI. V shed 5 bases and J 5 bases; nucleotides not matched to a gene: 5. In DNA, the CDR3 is TGTGCCAGCTCAGCGGGACAGAGGACTGAAGCTTTCTTT. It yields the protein CASSAGQRTEAFF.

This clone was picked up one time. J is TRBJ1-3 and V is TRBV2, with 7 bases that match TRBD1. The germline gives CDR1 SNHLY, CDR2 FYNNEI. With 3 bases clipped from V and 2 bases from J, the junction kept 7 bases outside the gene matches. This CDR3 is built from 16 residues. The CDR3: CASSEGTVYTGNTIYF. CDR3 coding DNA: TGTGCCAGCAGTGAGGGGACAGTATACACTGGAAACACCATATATTTT.

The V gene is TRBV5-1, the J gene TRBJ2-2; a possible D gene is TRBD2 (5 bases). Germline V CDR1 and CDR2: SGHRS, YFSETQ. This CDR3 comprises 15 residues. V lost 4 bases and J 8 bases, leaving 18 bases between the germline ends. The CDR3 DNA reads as TGCGCCAGCAGCCCCGGTCTAGCAGGTGAAGGGGAGCTGTTTTTT. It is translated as CASSPGLAGEGELFF. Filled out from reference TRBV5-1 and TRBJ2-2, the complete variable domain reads KAGVTQTPRYLIKTRGQQVTLSCSPISGHRSVSWYQQTPGQGLQFLFEYFSETQRNKGNFPGRFSGRQFSNSRSEMNVSTLELGDSALYLCASSPGLAGEGELFFGEGSRLTVL.